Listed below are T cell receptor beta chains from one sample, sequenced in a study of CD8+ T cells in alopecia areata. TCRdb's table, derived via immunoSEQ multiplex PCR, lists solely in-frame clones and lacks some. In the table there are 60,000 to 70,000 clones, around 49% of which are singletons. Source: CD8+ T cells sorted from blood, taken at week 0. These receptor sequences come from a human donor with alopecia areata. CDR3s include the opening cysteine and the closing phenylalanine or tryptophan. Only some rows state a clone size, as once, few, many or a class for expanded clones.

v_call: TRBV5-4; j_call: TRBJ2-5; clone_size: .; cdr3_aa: CASSQPGDQETQYF
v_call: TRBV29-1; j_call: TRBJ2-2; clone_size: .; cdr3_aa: CSADSGDGELFF
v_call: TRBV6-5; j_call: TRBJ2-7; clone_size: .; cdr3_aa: CASSYRVAYEQYF
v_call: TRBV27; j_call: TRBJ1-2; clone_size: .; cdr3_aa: CASSFTRERYGYTF
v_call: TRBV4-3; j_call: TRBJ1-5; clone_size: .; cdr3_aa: CASSQDLSPYSNQPQHF
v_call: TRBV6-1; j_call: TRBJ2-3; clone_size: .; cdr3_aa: CASSPGVGDTQYF
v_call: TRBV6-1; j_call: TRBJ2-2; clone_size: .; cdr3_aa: CASSHRGTGELFF
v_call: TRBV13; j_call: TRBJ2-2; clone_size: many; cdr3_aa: CASSLLGGELFF
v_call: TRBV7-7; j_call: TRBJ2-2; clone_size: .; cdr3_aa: CAKDYKMKNTGELFF
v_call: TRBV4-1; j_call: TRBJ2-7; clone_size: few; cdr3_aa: CASSQERGSSYEQYF
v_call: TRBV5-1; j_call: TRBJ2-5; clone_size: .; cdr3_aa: CASSSNFVLAGGDQETQYF
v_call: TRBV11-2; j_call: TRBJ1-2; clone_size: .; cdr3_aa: CASSLGTGLYGYTF
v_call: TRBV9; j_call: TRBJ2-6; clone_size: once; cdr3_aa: CASSVVSQAFSGANVLTF
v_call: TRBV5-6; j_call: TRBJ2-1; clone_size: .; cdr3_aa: CASRIQGREQFF
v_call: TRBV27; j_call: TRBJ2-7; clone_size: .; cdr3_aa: CASSLGLRASPYEQYF
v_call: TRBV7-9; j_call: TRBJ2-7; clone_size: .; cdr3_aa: CASINDRDYEQYF
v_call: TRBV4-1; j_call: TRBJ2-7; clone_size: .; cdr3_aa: CASSQGEAYEQYF